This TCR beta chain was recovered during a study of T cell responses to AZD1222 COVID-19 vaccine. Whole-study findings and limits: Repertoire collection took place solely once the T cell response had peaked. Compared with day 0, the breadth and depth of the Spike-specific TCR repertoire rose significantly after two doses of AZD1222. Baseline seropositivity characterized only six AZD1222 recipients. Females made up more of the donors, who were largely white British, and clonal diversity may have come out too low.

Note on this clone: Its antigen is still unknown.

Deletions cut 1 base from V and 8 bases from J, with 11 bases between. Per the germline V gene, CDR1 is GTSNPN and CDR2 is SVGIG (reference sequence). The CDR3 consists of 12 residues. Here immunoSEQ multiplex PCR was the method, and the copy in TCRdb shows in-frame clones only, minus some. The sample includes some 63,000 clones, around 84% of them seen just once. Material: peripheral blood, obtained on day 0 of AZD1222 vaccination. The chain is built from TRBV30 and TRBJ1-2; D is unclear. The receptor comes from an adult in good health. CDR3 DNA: TGTGCCTGGAGTGGGGTCCCCAGCGGCTACACCTTC. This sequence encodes CAWSGVPSGYTF.